This TCR beta chain was sequenced in a study of blood T cells in healthy people across ages. Isolation recovered at least 7 million PBMCs from every sample. Combining a sample-barcoded 5' primer with a J-beta primer mix, a second PCR ran for roughly 7 to 11 cycles. Each CDR3 protein is one row after TCRdb ran MiXCR on the 5' RACE reads. The table includes roughly 800,000 distinct CDR3 sequences, 58% detected once. V was cut by 1 base and J by 7 bases, with 16 bases left in between. The CDR3 extends over 15 amino acids. The germline V gene encodes CDR1 LNHNV and CDR2 YYDKDF (reference sequence). The chain employs TRBV15 and TRBJ2-5; possible D gene TRBD1, 6 bases. Source material: blood. This receptor was obtained from a man aged 25 to 45 in good health. The CDR3 protein is CATSRVVGGSGTQYF. Here the CDR3 DNA reads TGTGCCACCAGCAGAGTCGTTGGGGGCTCAGGGACCCAGTACTTC.